The entry below gives a single T cell receptor beta chain sequence along with its context. Its antigen is still unknown. This record belongs to a study of Ad26.COV2.S vaccination and SARS-CoV-2 variants. Study in general: The authors gave Ad26.COV2.S intramuscularly, either once or twice 56 days apart.

V lost 5 bases and J lost 7, with 17 bases in between. CDR1 is SGHTA and CDR2 is FQGNSA in the germline V gene. The CDR3 contains 15 residues. As to treatment: some 19 received Ad26.COV2.S at low or high dose, single or two shots; several received placebo; per-sample allocation not given. Samples analyzed were those drawn on day 63 after the first vaccine or placebo injection. Built on an Ad26 vector, the vaccine expressed Wuhan-strain SARS-CoV-2 spike. Study-wide findings and caveats: Overall T cell responses may have been underestimated by the analyses of TCR breadth and depth. Those who received the vaccine showed greater spike-specific TCR breadth than those given placebo.

TCRdb's copy holds only in-frame clones and misses some; the assay was immunoSEQ multiplex PCR. The table has roughly 300,000 clones, 70% to 90% seen once. V usage is TRBV7-2 and J usage is TRBJ2-2; the D call may be TRBD1 or TRBD2 (5 bases each). The clonotype comes from a person aged 18-65 years who received the Ad26.COV2.S COVID-19 vaccine or a placebo. This specimen consisted of peripheral blood, obtained in a trial of Ad26.COV2.S vaccine versus placebo. In DNA, the CDR3 is TGTGCCAGCAGCCTTCAACGGGGCCAGTACGGGGAGCTGTTTTTT. It specifies CASSLQRGQYGELFF.